The 2 T cell receptor beta chains listed next were all sequenced from one sample in a study of identical twins. TCRdb independently ran MiXCR on the 5' RACE reads; one entry per CDR3 protein. The sample has around 1.7 million distinct CDR3 sequences, more than 30% seen once. Sequenced: cord blood. The receptors derive from a newborn girl in good health.

The chain is built from TRBV24-1 and TRBJ2-7; 9 nucleotides agree with TRBD2. J was trimmed by 7 bases and V by 2 bases; bases with no gene match: 11. The CDR3 contains 16 residues. CDR1 is KGHDR and CDR2 is SFDVKD in the germline V gene. CDR3 in DNA: TGTGCCACCAGTGATTATAGCGGGGGAAGTTACAATGAGCAGTACTTC. This codes for CATSDYSGGSYNEQYF.

The J gene is TRBJ1-1, the V gene TRBV29-1; tentative D call: TRBD1 (5 bases). The CDR3 sequence is 14 residues long. Trimming took off 5 bases at V and 3 bases at J, with 16 bases between the two ends. The V gene's germline CDR1 is SQVTM and CDR2 ANQGSEA. The CDR3 sequence is CSVKAVWGDTEAFF. Here the CDR3 DNA reads TGCAGCGTTAAGGCAGTGTGGGGGGACACTGAAGCTTTCTTT. The full variable domain, its missing parts supplied by reference TRBV29-1 and TRBJ1-1, is SAVISQKPSRDICQRGTSLTIQCQVDSQVTMMFWYRQQPGQSLTLIATANQGSEATYESGFVIDKFPISRPNLTFSTLTVSNMSPEDSSIYLCSVKAVWGDTEAFFGQGTRLTVV.